This is a list of T cell receptor beta chains from one sample in a study of CD8 T cells in Susac syndrome. TCRdb recomputed calls from the immunoSEQ multiplex PCR reads with MiXCR, one row per CDR3 protein. The data show 200,000 to 300,000 distinct CDR3 sequences, approximately 95% seen once. The sequenced sample was CD4+ T cells from PBMCs. The receptors were sampled from a human donor with Susac syndrome. CDR3s include the opening cysteine and the closing phenylalanine or tryptophan.

J gene,V gene,CDR3 protein
TRBJ2-7,TRBV9,CASSVAGTQIYEQYF
TRBJ2-3,TRBV28,CASWDGTDTQYF
TRBJ2-3,TRBV20-1,CSASALTGTSGVTDTQYF
TRBJ2-2,TRBV7-8,CASSPRDYDTGELFF
TRBJ1-1,TRBV27,CASSPRSTGEAFF
TRBJ1-2,TRBV29-1,CSVEGVWGYTF
TRBJ2-7,TRBV28,CASTQNYEQYF
TRBJ1-1,TRBV5-1,CASSFGPSGKVAEAFF
TRBJ2-5,TRBV20-1,CSARSGLAHFETQYF
TRBJ1-5,TRBV20-1,CSARGSVRYQPQHF
TRBJ1-2,TRBV24-1,CATSDQGFNYGYTF
TRBJ2-3,TRBV20-1,CSASSALAGGKRTDTQYF
TRBJ1-1,TRBV20-1,CSARAGTHKNTEAFF
TRBJ1-1,TRBV11-2,CAGTKGQVNTEAFF
TRBJ2-7,TRBV21-1,CASSIGAGGGDEQYF